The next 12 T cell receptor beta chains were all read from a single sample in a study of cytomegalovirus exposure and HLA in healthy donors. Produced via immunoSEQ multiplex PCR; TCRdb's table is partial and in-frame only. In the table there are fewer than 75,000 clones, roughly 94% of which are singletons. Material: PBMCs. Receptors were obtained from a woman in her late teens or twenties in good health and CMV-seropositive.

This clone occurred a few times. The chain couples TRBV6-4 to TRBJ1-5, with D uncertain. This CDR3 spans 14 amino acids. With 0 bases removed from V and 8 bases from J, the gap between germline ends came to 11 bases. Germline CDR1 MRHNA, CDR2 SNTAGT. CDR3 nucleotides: TGTGCCAGCAGTGACTCGGCACATTCCGAGCCCCAGCATTTT. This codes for CASSDSAHSEPQHF.

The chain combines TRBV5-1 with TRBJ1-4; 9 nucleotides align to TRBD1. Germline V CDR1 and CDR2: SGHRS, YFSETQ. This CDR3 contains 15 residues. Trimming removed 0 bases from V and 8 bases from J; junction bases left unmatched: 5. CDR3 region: CASSLEWDRVEKLFF. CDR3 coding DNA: TGCGCCAGCAGCTTGGAATGGGACAGGGTGGAAAAACTGTTTTTT.

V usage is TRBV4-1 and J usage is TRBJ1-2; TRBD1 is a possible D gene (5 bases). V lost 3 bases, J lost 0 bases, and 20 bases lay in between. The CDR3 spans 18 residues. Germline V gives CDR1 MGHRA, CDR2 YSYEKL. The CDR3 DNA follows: TGCGCCAGCAGCCACCCTGGGAGGAAAGGGGCTTCTAACTATGGCTACACCTTC. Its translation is CASSHPGRKGASNYGYTF.

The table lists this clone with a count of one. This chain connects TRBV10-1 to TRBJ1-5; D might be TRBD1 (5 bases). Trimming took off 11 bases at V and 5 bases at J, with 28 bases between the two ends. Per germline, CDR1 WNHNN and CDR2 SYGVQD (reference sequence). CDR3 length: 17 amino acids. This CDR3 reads CAGTQSIRSGFYQPQHF. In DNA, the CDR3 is TGCGCCGGAACTCAATCGATCCGGTCAGGGTTCTATCAGCCCCAGCATTTT.

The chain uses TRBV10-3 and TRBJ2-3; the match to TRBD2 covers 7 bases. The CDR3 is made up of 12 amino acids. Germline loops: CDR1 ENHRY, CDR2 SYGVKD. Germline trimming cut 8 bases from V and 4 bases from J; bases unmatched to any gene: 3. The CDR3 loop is CAIGGDADTQYF. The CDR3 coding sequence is TGTGCCATCGGGGGGGACGCAGATACGCAGTATTTT.

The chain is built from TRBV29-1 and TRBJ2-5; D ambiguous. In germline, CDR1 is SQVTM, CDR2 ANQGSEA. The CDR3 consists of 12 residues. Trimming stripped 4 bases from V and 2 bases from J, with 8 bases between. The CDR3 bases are TGCAGCGTTGCTTTCGCGCAAGAGACCCAGTACTTC. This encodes CSVAFAQETQYF.

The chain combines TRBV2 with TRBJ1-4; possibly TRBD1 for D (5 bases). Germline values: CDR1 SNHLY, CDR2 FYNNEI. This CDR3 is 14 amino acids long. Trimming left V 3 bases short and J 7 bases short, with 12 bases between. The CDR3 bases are TGTGCCAGCAGTGACCTCAGGCAGGGTGAAAAACTGTTTTTT. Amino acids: CASSDLRQGEKLFF.

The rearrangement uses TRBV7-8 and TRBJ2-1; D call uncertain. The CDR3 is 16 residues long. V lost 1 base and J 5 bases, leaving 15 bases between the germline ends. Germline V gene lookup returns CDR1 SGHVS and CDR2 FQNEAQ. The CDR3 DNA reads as TGTGCCAGCAGCTTAGAGCGCGCCGGCACCGACAATGAGCAGTTCTTC. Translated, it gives CASSLERAGTDNEQFF. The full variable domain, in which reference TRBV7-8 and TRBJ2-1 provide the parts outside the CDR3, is GAGVSQSPRYKVAKRGQDVALRCDPISGHVSLFWYQQALGQGPEFLTYFQNEAQLDKSGLPSDRFFAERPEGSVSTLKIQRTQQEDSAVYLCASSLERAGTDNEQFFGPGTRLTVL.

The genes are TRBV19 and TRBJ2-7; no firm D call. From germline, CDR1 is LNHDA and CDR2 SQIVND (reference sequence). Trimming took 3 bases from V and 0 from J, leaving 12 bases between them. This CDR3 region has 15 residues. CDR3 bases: TGTGCCAGTAGTATCGTCCTCTTCAGCTCCTACGAGCAGTACTTC. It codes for CASSIVLFSSYEQYF.

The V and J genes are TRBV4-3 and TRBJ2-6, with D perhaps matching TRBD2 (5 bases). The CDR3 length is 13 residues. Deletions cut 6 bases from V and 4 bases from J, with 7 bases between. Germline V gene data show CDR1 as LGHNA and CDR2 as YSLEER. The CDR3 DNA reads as TGCGCCAGCAGGGAGGCAGGGGCCAACGTCCTGACTTTC. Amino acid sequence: CASREAGANVLTF.

CDR3 sequence (DNA): TGCGCCAGCAGCCAAGCCTGGGGAGCGGGGGCATACAATGAGCAGTTCTTC. Its translation is CASSQAWGAGAYNEQFF. The chain recombines TRBV4-1 with TRBJ2-1; 8 bases match TRBD2. The CDR3 is made up of 17 amino acids. V lost 1 base to trimming and J lost 4 bases; unmatched junction nucleotides: 9. Germline V gene sequence: CDR1 MGHRA, CDR2 YSYEKL.

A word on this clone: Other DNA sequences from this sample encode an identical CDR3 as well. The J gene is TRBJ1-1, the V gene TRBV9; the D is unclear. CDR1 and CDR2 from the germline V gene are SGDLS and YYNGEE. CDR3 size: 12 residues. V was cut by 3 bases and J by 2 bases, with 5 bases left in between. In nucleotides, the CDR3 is TGTGCCAGCAGCGCGTCCAACACTGAAGCTTTCTTT. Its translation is CASSASNTEAFF.